This T cell receptor beta chain came from a study of T-cell reconstitution after alpha-beta-depleted transplantation in children. Study observations and caveats: Elevated TCRbeta diversity at day 60 was traced, in some patients, to surviving recipient T cells and thymic progenitors.

This sample's TCRbeta library carried unique molecular identifier barcodes. TCRdb re-analysed the PCR reads in MiXCR, keeping a single row per CDR3 protein. The sample includes around 370,000 distinct CDR3 sequences, about 17% seen only once; the top ten take roughly 40%. This clonotype was observed a few times. The target antigen is unknown. This sample comprised PBMCs, mostly from graft donor cells, obtained 360 days after TCRalphabeta/CD19-depleted stem cell transplant. The TCR originated in a male patient between 2 and 10 years old who had a stem cell transplant for acute lymphoblastic leukemia, so the T cells may come from the graft donor.

The CDR3 region has the DNA TGTGCCAGCACCGAGGCCGGGACTTTAAATGAGCAGTTCTTC. The encoded protein is CASTEAGTLNEQFF. The rearrangement links TRBV25-1 to TRBJ2-1, with D possibly TRBD2 on 6 matching bases. V was trimmed by 7 bases and J by 7 bases, leaving 17 bases between them. The CDR3 spans 14 residues. From germline, CDR1 is MGHDK and CDR2 SYGVNS.